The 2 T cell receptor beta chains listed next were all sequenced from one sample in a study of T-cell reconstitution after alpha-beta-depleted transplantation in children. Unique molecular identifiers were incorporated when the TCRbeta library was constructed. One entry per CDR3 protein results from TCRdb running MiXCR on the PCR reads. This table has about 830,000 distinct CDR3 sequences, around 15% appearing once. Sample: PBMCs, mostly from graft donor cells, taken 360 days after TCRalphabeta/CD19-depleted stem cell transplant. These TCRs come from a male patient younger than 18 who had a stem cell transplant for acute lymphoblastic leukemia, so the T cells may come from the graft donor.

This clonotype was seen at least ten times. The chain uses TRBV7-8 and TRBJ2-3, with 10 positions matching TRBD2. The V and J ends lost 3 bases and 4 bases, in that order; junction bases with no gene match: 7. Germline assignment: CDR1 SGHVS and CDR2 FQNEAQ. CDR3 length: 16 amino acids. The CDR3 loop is CASSLLGLAGADTQYF. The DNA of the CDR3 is TGTGCCAGCAGCTTGTTGGGTCTAGCGGGAGCAGATACGCAGTATTTT.

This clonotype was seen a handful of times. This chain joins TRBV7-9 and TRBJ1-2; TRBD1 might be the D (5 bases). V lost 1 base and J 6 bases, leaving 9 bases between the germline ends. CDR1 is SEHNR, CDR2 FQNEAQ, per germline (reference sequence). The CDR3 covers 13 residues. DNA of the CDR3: TGTGCCAGCAGCTTAGTACAGGCCCATGGCTACACCTTC. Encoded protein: CASSLVQAHGYTF.